A selection of T cell receptor beta chains follows, all from one sample in a study of shared clonotypes between healthy human individuals. The assay was immunoSEQ multiplex PCR, and TCRdb's table has in-frame clones only and misses some. The table lists about 1 million clones, about 77% of them singletons. What was sequenced was memory CD4+ T cells sorted from blood. The receptors stem from a man in his late teens or twenties in good health. Both conserved end residues are part of each CDR3.

TRBV18	TRBJ2-7	CASSPPEGGRYEQYF
TRBV4-1	TRBJ1-4	CASSQEGRASNEKLFF
TRBV5-1	TRBJ2-1	CASSLGTSVYNEQFF
TRBV6-1	TRBJ1-5	CASIPDATMGPQHF
TRBV7-9	TRBJ2-5	CASSLDYTSGETQYF
TRBV12-5	TRBJ2-5	CASGPGLAGQETQYF
TRBV18	TRBJ2-5	CASSQGQETQYF
TRBV14	TRBJ2-1	CASSQRETRWSYNEQFF
TRBV6-1	TRBJ2-7	CASSNYWGTEQYF
TRBV5-1	TRBJ2-7	CASSSRGGYEQYF
TRBV5-4	TRBJ2-5	CATHGGVGTQYF
TRBV2	TRBJ2-1	CASRVDEQFF
TRBV30	TRBJ2-5	CAGSGQGGQETQYF
TRBV29-1	TRBJ1-3	CSVMGGSGNTIYF
TRBV5-6	TRBJ1-5	CASSLRQANQPQHF
TRBV11-2	TRBJ2-6	CATASPPSYGANVLTF
TRBV27	TRBJ1-1	CASSWSRYTEAFF
TRBV6-4	TRBJ1-1	CASSVLAEAFF
TRBV30	TRBJ2-3	CACKRATDTQYF
TRBV29-1	TRBJ2-3	CSVENGGAQYF
TRBV5-1	TRBJ1-2	CASSLDSPNYGYTF
TRBV5-5	TRBJ1-1	CASSRDRETEAFF